This T cell receptor beta chain came from a study of OX40 agonist ivuxolimab in advanced cancers. V was trimmed by 0 bases and J by 6 bases, leaving 14 bases between them. Germline V gene data show CDR1 as SEHNR and CDR2 as FQNEAQ (reference sequence). The CDR3 length is 15 residues. The assay was immunoSEQ multiplex PCR, and TCRdb's table has in-frame clones only and misses some. The sample lists some 80,000 clones; approximately 90% were seen once. The sequence was collected from an adult with an advanced solid tumor such as melanoma, head and neck, liver or kidney cancer. The source material was CD4+ or CD8+ T cells sorted from blood, sampled in a trial of the OX40 agonist ivuxolimab. The rearrangement uses TRBV7-9 and TRBJ1-1; D unresolved. CDR3 in DNA: TGTGCCAGCAGCTTAGCGGCCTTACGCGGAGCTGAAGCTTTCTTT. It codes for CASSLAALRGAEAFF.